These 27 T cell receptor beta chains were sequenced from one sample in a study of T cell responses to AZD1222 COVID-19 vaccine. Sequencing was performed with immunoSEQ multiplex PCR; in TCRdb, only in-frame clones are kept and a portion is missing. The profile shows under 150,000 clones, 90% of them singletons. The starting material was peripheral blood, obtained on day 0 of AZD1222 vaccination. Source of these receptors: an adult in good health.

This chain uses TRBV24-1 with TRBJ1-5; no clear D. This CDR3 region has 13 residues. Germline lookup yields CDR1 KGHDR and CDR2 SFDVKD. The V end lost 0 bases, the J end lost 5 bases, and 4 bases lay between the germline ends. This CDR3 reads CATSDLPYQPQHF. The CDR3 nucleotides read TGTGCCACCAGTGATTTGCCCTATCAGCCCCAGCATTTT.

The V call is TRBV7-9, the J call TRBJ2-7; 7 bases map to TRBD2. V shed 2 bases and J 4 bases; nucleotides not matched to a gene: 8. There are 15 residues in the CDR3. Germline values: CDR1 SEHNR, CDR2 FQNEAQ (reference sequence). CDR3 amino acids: CASSLPSGELYEQYF. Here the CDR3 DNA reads TGTGCCAGCAGCTTACCTAGCGGCGAACTTTACGAGCAGTACTTC.

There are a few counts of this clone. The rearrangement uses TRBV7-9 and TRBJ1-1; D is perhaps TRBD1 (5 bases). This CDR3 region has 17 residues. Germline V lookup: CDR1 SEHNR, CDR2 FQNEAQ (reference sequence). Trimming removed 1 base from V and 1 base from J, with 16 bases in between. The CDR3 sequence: CASSLVGGRQKNTEAFF. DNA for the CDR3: TGTGCCAGCAGCTTAGTAGGAGGGAGACAGAAGAACACTGAAGCTTTCTTT.

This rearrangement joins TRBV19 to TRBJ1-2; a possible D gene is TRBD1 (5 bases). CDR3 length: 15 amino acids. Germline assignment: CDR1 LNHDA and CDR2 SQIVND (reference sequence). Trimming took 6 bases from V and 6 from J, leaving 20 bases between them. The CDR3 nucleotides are TGTGCCAGTAGCCTTGATTCTGCTACGACAGATGGCTACACCTTC. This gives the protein CASSLDSATTDGYTF.

The CDR3 sequence is CASSFSGGYNEQFF. The CDR3 DNA is TGTGCCAGCAGTTTCTCCGGCGGATACAATGAGCAGTTCTTC. This chain uses TRBV6-6 with TRBJ2-1; no firm D call. The V gene's germline CDR1 is MNHNY and CDR2 SVGAGI (reference sequence). This CDR3 has 14 residues. V was clipped by 4 bases and J by 4 bases, with 11 bases between them.

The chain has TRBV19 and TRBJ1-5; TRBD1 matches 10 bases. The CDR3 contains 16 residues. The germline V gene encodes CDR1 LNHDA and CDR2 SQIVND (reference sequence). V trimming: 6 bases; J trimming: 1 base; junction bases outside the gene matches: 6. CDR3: CASRTGTGVSNQPQHF. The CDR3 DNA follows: TGTGCCAGTAGGACCGGGACAGGGGTGAGCAATCAGCCCCAGCATTTT.

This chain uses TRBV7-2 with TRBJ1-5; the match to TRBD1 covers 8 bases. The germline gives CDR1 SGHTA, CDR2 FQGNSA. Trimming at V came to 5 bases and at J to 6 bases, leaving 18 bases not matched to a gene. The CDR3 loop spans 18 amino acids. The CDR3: CASSQDRAGWGSGQPQHF. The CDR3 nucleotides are TGTGCCAGCAGCCAGGACAGGGCCGGGTGGGGTTCAGGTCAGCCCCAGCATTTT.

The CDR3 reads CASSRGTGTSYEQYF. The DNA of the CDR3 is TGTGCCAGTAGTAGAGGGACAGGGACTTCCTACGAGCAGTACTTC. The gene calls are TRBV19 and TRBJ2-7; TRBD1 matches at 9 bases. The CDR3 has 15 residues. With 4 bases clipped from V and 1 base from J, the junction kept 5 bases outside the gene matches. Germline CDR1 is LNHDA and CDR2 is SQIVND (reference sequence).

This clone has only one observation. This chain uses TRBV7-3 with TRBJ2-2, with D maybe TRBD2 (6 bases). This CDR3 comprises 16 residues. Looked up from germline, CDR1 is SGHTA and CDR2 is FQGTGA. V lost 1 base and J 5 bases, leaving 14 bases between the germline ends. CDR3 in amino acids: CASSLIGLAGTGELFF. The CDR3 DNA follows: TGTGCCAGCAGCTTAATAGGATTGGCGGGGACCGGGGAGCTGTTTTTT.

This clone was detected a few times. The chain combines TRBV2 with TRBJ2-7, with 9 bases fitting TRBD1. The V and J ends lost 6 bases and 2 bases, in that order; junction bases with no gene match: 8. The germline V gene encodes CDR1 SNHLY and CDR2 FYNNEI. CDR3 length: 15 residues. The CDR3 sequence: CASSETGGAAYEQYF. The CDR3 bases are TGTGCCAGCAGCGAAACAGGGGGCGCAGCCTACGAGCAGTACTTC.

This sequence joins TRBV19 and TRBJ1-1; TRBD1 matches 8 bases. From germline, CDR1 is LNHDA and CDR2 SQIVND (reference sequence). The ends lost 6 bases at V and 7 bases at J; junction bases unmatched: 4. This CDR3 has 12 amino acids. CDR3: CASRSGGSEAFF. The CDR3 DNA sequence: TGTGCCAGTAGGTCAGGGGGCAGTGAAGCTTTCTTT.

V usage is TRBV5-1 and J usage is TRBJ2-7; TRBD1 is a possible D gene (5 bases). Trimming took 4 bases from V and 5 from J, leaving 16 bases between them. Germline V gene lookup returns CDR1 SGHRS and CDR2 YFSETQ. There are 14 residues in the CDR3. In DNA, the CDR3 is TGCGCCAGCAGCAGGACGACAGCTATCGACGAGCAGTACTTC. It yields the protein CASSRTTAIDEQYF.

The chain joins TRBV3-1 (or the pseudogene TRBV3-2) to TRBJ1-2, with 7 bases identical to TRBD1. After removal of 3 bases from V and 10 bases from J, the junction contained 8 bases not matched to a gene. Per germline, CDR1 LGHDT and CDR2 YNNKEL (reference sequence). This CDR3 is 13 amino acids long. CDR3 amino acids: CASSHDRARPYTF. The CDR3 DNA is TGTGCCAGCAGCCACGACAGGGCTCGTCCCTACACCTTC.

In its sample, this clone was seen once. CDR3 residues: CSASLAGGLADTQYF. The CDR3 nucleotides read TGCAGTGCTAGTCTAGCGGGAGGGTTAGCAGATACGCAGTATTTT. The rearrangement joins TRBV20-1 to TRBJ2-3, with 12 bases identical to TRBD2. Germline loops: CDR1 DFQATT, CDR2 SNEGSKA (reference sequence). The CDR3 covers 15 residues. V shed 3 bases, J shed 4 bases, and the junction held 5 bases outside the gene matches.

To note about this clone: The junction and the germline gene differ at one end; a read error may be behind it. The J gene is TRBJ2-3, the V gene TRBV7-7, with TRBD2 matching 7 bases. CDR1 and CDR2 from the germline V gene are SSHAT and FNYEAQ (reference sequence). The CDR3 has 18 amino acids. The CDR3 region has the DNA TGTGCTAGCAGCTTGGGGGGGAGTAGCGGACGACTCACAGATACGCAGTATTTT. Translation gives CASSLGGSSGRLTDTQYF.

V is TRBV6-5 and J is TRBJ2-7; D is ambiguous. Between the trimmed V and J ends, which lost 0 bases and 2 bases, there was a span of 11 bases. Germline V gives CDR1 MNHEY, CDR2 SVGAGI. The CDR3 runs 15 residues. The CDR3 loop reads CASSYSRVDPYEQYF. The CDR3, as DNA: TGTGCCAGCAGTTACTCAAGGGTAGACCCCTACGAGCAGTACTTC.

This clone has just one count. The CDR3 loop is CASSDRSYEQYF. DNA for the CDR3: TGTGCCAGCAGCGACAGATCCTACGAGCAGTACTTC. The chain couples TRBV5-6 to TRBJ2-7; weak D call: TRBD1 (5 bases). Trimming pared 4 bases from V and 1 base from J, leaving 6 bases between. Germline CDR1 and CDR2: SGHDT and YYEEEE. There are 12 residues in the CDR3. The complete variable domain, with remaining parts taken from reference TRBV5-6 and TRBJ2-7, reads DAGVTQSPTHLIKTRGQQVTLRCSPKSGHDTVSWYQQALGQGPQFIFQYYEEEERQRGNFPDRFSGHQFPNYSSELNVNALLLGDSALYLCASSDRSYEQYFGPGTRLTVT.

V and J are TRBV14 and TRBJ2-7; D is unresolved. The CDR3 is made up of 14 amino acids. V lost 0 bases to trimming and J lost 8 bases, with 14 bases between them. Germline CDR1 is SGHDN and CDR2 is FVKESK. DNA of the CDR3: TGTGCCAGCAGCCAAGACCTCATGTCGGCTAAGCAGTACTTC. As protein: CASSQDLMSAKQYF.

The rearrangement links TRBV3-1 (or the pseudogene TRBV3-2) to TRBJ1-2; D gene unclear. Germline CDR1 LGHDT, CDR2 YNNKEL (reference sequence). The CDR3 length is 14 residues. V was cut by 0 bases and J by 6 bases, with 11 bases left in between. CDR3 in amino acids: CASSQETGRDGYTF. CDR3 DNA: TGTGCCAGCAGCCAAGAAACCGGTAGGGATGGCTACACCTTC.

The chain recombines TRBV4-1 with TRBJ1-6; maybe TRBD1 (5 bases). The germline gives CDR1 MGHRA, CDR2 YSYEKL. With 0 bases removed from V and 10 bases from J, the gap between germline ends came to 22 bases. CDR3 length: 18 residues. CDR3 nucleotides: TGCGCCAGCAGCCAAGATCTGTACCCCGTGGGGGAACGGTCACCCCTCCACTTT. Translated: CASSQDLYPVGERSPLHF.

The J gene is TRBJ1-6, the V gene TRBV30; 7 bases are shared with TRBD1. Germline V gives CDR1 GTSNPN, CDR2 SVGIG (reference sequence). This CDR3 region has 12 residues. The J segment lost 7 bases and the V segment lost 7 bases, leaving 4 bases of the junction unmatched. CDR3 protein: CALDRLNSPLHF. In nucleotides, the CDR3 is TGTGCCTTGGACAGGTTAAATTCACCCCTCCACTTT. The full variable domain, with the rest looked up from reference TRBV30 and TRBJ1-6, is SQTIHQWPATLVQPVGSPLSLECTVEGTSNPNLYWYRQAAGRGLQLLFYSVGIGQISSEVPQNLSASRPQDRQFILSSKKLLLSDSGFYLCALDRLNSPLHFGNGTRLTVT.

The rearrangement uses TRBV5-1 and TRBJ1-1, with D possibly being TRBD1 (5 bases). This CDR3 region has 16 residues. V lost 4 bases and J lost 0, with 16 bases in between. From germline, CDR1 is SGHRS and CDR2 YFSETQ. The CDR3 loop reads CASSPGRGIMNTEAFF. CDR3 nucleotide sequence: TGCGCCAGCAGCCCGGGACGGGGAATCATGAACACTGAAGCTTTCTTT.

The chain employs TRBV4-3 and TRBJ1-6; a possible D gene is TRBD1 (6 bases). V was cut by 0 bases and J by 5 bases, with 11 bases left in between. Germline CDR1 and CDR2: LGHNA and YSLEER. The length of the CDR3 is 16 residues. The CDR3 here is CASSQDRGGNNSPLHF. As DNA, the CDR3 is TGCGCCAGCAGCCAAGATAGGGGGGGGAATAATTCACCCCTCCACTTT.

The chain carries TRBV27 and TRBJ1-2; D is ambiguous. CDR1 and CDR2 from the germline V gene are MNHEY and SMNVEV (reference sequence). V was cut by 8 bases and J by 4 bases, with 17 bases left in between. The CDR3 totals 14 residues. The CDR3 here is CASSLAGSAYGYTF. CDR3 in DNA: TGTGCCAGCTCCCTAGCGGGGTCCGCCTATGGCTACACCTTC.

The CDR3 is CASINFRGSSGNTIYF. The DNA of the CDR3 is TGTGCCAGTATTAATTTCAGGGGGAGCTCTGGAAACACCATATATTTT. This chain joins TRBV19 and TRBJ1-3, with 7 nucleotides matching TRBD1. Trimming removed 7 bases from V and 0 bases from J; junction bases left unmatched: 9. Germline V lookup: CDR1 LNHDA, CDR2 SQIVND (reference sequence). This CDR3 is 16 amino acids long.

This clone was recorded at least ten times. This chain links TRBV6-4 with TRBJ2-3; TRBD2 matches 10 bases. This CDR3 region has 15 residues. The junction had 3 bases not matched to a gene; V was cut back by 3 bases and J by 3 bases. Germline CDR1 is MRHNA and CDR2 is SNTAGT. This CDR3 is CASSELSGGTDTQYF. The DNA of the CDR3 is TGTGCCAGCAGTGAACTTAGCGGGGGGACAGATACGCAGTATTTT.

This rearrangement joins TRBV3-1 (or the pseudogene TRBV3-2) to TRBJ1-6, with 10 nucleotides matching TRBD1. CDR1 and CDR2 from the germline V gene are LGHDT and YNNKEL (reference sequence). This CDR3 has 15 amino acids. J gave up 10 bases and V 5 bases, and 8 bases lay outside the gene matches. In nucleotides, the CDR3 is TGTGCCAGCAGCATAAAGGGACAGGGGTTGTCACCCCTCCACTTT. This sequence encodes CASSIKGQGLSPLHF.